The 9 T cell receptor beta chains presented below share a single source sample, sequenced in a study of regulatory T cells in long-lasting Graves disease. Combining iRepertoire HTBI primers with Arm-PCR of CDR3 regions, the authors built TCR beta libraries. One entry per CDR3 protein results from TCRdb running MiXCR on the multiplex PCR reads. The sample records about 320,000 distinct CDR3 sequences, more than 15% being singletons. Stated time point: newly diagnosed GD, antithyroid drugs for less than 3 months. There was RNA extracted from PBMCs, and the TCR library was made from it. The sequencing here drew on peripheral blood mononuclear cells (PBMCs), taken at new diagnosis, from a patient treated with antithyroid drugs. These receptors were obtained from a female donor with Graves disease.

A word on this clonotype: A much larger clone lies one base from this, so it may be a read error. This chain joins TRBV6-2 or TRBV6-3 and TRBJ2-1; TRBD2 agrees at 9 bases. The CDR3 runs to 17 residues. The trim removed 4 bases at V and 8 bases at J, leaving 15 bases unmatched. Germline V gene sequence: CDR1 MNHEY, CDR2 SVGEGT. The CDR3 spells CASSSTRRSGSIHEQFF. The CDR3, as DNA: TGTGCCAGCAGTTCCACTCGACGTAGCGGGAGTATCCATGAGCAGTTCTTC.

In this sample, this clonotype turned up once. V usage is TRBV6-5 and J usage is TRBJ2-7, with 8 bases aligning to TRBD2. V lost 4 bases to trimming and J lost 2 bases; unmatched junction nucleotides: 10. The CDR3 contains 16 residues. CDR1 is MNHEY, CDR2 SVGAGI, per germline. The CDR3 protein is CASSFPREGITYEQYF. CDR3 in DNA: TGTGCCAGCAGTTTCCCACGGGAGGGTATAACCTACGAGCAGTACTTC.

This clonotype appeared many times. The chain uses TRBV19 and TRBJ1-1, with unresolved D. This CDR3 has 16 amino acids. The ends were cut back, 1 base at V and 1 base at J, with 13 bases in the middle. The germline V gene has CDR1 LNHDA and CDR2 SQIVND (reference sequence). The CDR3 coding sequence is TGTGCCAGTAGTATAGCTGATGTCCCCTCGAACACTGAAGCTTTCTTT. It specifies CASSIADVPSNTEAFF.

This clonotype has ten or more counts. The rearrangement joins TRBV27 to TRBJ2-7, with D possibly being TRBD1 or TRBD2 (6 bases each). The germline gives CDR1 MNHEY, CDR2 SMNVEV (reference sequence). CDR3 size: 13 residues. V was pared by 2 bases and J by 3 bases, with 8 bases between. The CDR3 protein is CASSLKGGYEQYF. The CDR3 bases are TGTGCCAGCAGTTTAAAGGGGGGCTACGAGCAGTACTTC.

This clonotype was picked up many times. V and J are TRBV12-3 or TRBV12-4 and TRBJ2-3, with D possibly matching TRBD1 (5 bases). The CDR3 extends over 14 amino acids. Trimming cost V 2 bases and J 4 bases, with 10 bases left between them. The chain's CDR3 is CASSLRSQADTQYF. The CDR3, as DNA: TGTGCCAGCAGTTTACGTTCACAGGCAGATACGCAGTATTTT.

This clonotype was seen a handful of times. V is TRBV19 and J is TRBJ2-3, with 13 bases that match TRBD2. This CDR3 comprises 17 residues. The germline CDR1 and CDR2 sequences are LNHDA and SQIVND (reference sequence). V was pared by 5 bases and J by 0 bases, with 5 bases of the junction left unmatched. The CDR3 sequence is CASSATGLAGSTDTQYF. CDR3 DNA: TGTGCCAGTAGTGCGACGGGACTAGCGGGAAGCACAGATACGCAGTATTTT.

As regards this clonotype: A read error is the likely source, as a far larger clone sits one nucleotide away. This chain uses TRBV6-1 with TRBJ2-5, with D perhaps being TRBD1 or TRBD2 (7 bases each). CDR1 is MNHNS, CDR2 SASEGT, per germline. Trimming stripped 6 bases from V and 11 bases from J, with 22 bases between. The length of the CDR3 is 14 residues. In DNA form, the CDR3 reads TGTGCCAGCAGCCGCGGGGGACAGCTCAATGAGCAGTACTTC. It yields the protein CASSRGGQLNEQYF.

Ten or more counts support this clonotype. The chain recombines TRBV18 with TRBJ2-7, with D hard to call. With 6 bases removed from V and 0 bases from J, the gap between germline ends came to 9 bases. The CDR3 has 13 residues. CDR1 is KGHSH, CDR2 LQKENI, per germline. In DNA form, the CDR3 reads TGTGCCAGCTCCCGCGGACCCTCCTACGAGCAGTACTTC. It encodes CASSRGPSYEQYF.

About this clonotype: This may come from a read error, since a much larger clone is one base off. Here the CDR3 omits its conserved ending phenylalanine or tryptophan, so a read error is the likely source. The chain employs TRBV25-1 and TRBJ2-1; D not resolved. V gave up 4 bases and J gave up 0 bases, with 13 bases separating them. Germline loops: CDR1 MGHDK, CDR2 SYGVNS. The CDR3 contains 16 residues. In DNA form, the CDR3 reads TGTGCCAGCAGTGTCCCTGACGCATACTCCTACAATGAGCAGTTCCTC. Translation: CASSVPDAYSYNEQFL.